The 2 T cell receptor beta chains below come from one sample, sequenced in a study of T-cell reconstitution after alpha-beta-depleted transplantation in children. TCRbeta library preparation incorporated unique molecular identifiers. Each CDR3 protein is one row after TCRdb ran MiXCR on the PCR reads. The data hold approximately 1,000,000 distinct CDR3 sequences, with around 30% observed a single time. This specimen consisted of PBMCs, mostly from graft donor cells, obtained 360 days after TCRalphabeta/CD19-depleted stem cell transplant. The receptors were sampled from a boy under two years old who had a stem cell transplant for SCID, so the T cells may come from the graft donor.

This chain uses TRBV6-1 with TRBJ2-5; D might be TRBD1 (6 bases). The germline V and J ends were trimmed by 7 bases and 1 base, with 19 bases remaining between them. The CDR3 covers 16 residues. Germline-derived CDR1 and CDR2 are MNHNS and SASEGT. This CDR3 is CASKKGRGLSQETQYF. The CDR3 nucleotides read TGTGCCAGCAAAAAAGGCAGGGGATTGTCCCAAGAGACCCAGTACTTC.

The genes are TRBV28 and TRBJ2-7, with D perhaps assigned TRBD1 or TRBD2 (5 bases each). Looked up from germline, CDR1 is MDHEN and CDR2 is SYDVKM. The CDR3 consists of 15 residues. The V end lost 2 bases, the J end lost 4 bases, and 15 bases lay between the germline ends. The CDR3 sequence: CASSLKGVGAYEQYF. The CDR3 DNA follows: TGTGCCAGCAGTTTAAAGGGAGTTGGGGCATACGAGCAGTACTTC.